These 6 T cell receptor beta chains originate from one sample sequenced in a study of beta chain features in type 1 diabetes. cDNA synthesis used the whole RNA isolate, giving expressed TCRB sequences. Some clones are missing from TCRdb's copy, which holds only in-frame ones; the method was immunoSEQ multiplex PCR. The sample lists about 620,000 clones, roughly 16% occurring once. What was sequenced was naive CD4+ T cells from blood. The origin of the receptors is a man younger than 35 in good health.

This clone came up a few times. The chain is built from TRBV7-2 and TRBJ2-1, with TRBD2 identical over 10 bases. Germline loops: CDR1 SGHTA, CDR2 FQGNSA. V lost 5 bases to trimming and J lost 4 bases; unmatched junction nucleotides: 11. This CDR3 has 17 amino acids. CDR3 in amino acids: CASSLLAGEGRYNEQFF. CDR3 sequence (DNA): TGTGCCAGCAGCCTCCTAGCGGGAGAAGGGAGGTACAATGAGCAGTTCTTC.

The chain is built from TRBV29-1 and TRBJ1-2; no clear D. The CDR3 sequence is 11 residues long. Trimming shortened V by 7 bases and J by 6 bases, and 12 bases separated the two germline ends. Germline V lookup: CDR1 SQVTM, CDR2 ANQGSEA. The chain's CDR3 is CSARLLNGYTF. The DNA of the CDR3 is TGCAGCGCCCGCCTGCTTAATGGCTACACCTTC.

This clone has only a few counts. Other DNA sequences in this specimen translate into the identical CDR3. This chain connects TRBV5-4 to TRBJ2-7; D is undetermined. Trimming pared 0 bases from V and 4 bases from J, leaving 2 bases between. Germline-derived CDR1 and CDR2 are SGHNT and YYREEE (reference sequence). The CDR3 covers 11 residues. CDR3 sequence (DNA): TGTGCCAGCAGCTTGGATTACGAGCAGTACTTC. Its translation: CASSLDYEQYF.

The gene calls are TRBV5-1 and TRBJ2-7, with 11 positions matching TRBD1. V lost 1 base, J lost 5 bases, and 8 bases stayed unmatched. Per the germline V gene, CDR1 is SGHRS and CDR2 is YFSETQ. CDR3 length: 16 amino acids. As DNA, the CDR3 is TGCGCCAGCAGCTTGAAGTTTTGGACAGGGGGCAACGAGCAGTACTTC. Amino acids: CASSLKFWTGGNEQYF.

V gene TRBV7-7 combines with J gene TRBJ2-1; maybe TRBD1 (6 bases). CDR3 length equals 15 residues. V lost 0 bases and J lost 1, with 7 bases in between. Germline V gene data show CDR1 as SSHAT and CDR2 as FNYEAQ (reference sequence). The CDR3 bases are TGTGCCAGCAGCTTAGCCACAGGGTCCTACAATGAGCAGTTCTTC. Its protein product is CASSLATGSYNEQFF. The full variable domain, its missing parts supplied by reference TRBV7-7 and TRBJ2-1, is GAGVSQSPRYKVTKRGQDVTLRCDPISSHATLYWYQQALGQGPEFLTYFNYEAQPDKSGLPSDRFSAERPEGSISTLTIQRTEQRDSAMYRCASSLATGSYNEQFFGPGTRLTVL.

Regarding this clone: Other DNA sequences in this specimen translate into the identical CDR3. The chain couples TRBV7-9 to TRBJ1-5, with TRBD1 identical over 10 bases. Losses at the gene ends were 6 bases for V and 6 bases for J; bases not matched to a gene: 5. This CDR3 contains 14 residues. CDR1 and CDR2 from the germline V gene are SEHNR and FQNEAQ (reference sequence). CDR3 sequence reads: CASSLTGGGQPQHF. CDR3 bases: TGTGCCAGCAGTTTGACAGGGGGCGGTCAGCCCCAGCATTTT.